Listed below are T cell receptor beta chains from one sample, sequenced in a study of T cell responses to AZD1222 COVID-19 vaccine. The table came from immunoSEQ multiplex PCR; TCRdb's copy has only in-frame clones and leaves some out. The table includes around 150,000 clones, about nine tenths detected once. Sequences were derived from peripheral blood, sampled on day 0 of AZD1222 vaccination. All receptors derive from an adult in good health. CDR3s include the opening cysteine and the closing phenylalanine or tryptophan. Fields, in order: D gene, J gene, clone size, V gene, CDR3 DNA, CDR3 protein. A D gene is named only where the DNA matches it firmly. Clone size, where shown, is once, few, many, or a class for clones that have expanded.

>TRBD2|TRBJ2-5|few|TRBV7-9
TGTGCCAGCAGCTTAATGGAGCGGGAGAGGGAGACCCAGTACTTC
CASSLMERERETQYF
>NA|TRBJ2-3|NA|TRBV24-1
TGTGCCACCAGTGATTTCGGGGATACGCAGTATTTT
CATSDFGDTQYF
>TRBD2|TRBJ2-7|NA|TRBV5-6
TGTGCCAGCAGCTTGGGGGGACTAGCTCTCTCGGTCAGCTCCTACGAGCAGTACTTC
CASSLGGLALSVSSYEQYF
>NA|TRBJ1-5|NA|TRBV4-3
TGCGCCAGCAGCCAAGATCGTGACATTTTTCAGCCCCAGCATTTT
CASSQDRDIFQPQHF
>TRBD2|TRBJ2-3|NA|TRBV7-9
TGTGCCAGCAGCTTAGTTTCGGGAGGGGCAGATACGCAGTATTTT
CASSLVSGGADTQYF
>TRBD1|TRBJ2-5|NA|TRBV7-9
TGTGCCAGCAGCTTCGGGACAGGGATTCAAGAGACCCAGTACTTC
CASSFGTGIQETQYF
>NA|TRBJ1-2|NA|TRBV4-3
TGCGCCAGCAGCCAAGTTCCCGGGGACGGGAGTGGCTACACCTTC
CASSQVPGDGSGYTF
>TRBD2|TRBJ2-1|NA|TRBV6-2/TRBV6-3
TGTGCCAGCAGTTACGGGGTCCTAGCGGGAGACAATGAGCAGTTCTTC
CASSYGVLAGDNEQFF
>TRBD1|TRBJ1-4|NA|TRBV5-1
TGCGCCAGCAGCTTGGCAGGGACAGACCTTGAAAAACTGTTTTTT
CASSLAGTDLEKLFF
>TRBD1|TRBJ2-1|NA|TRBV18
TGTGCCAGCGAGGGACAGTCCCGCTTCAATGAGCAGTTCTTC
CASEGQSRFNEQFF